This is a list of T cell receptor beta chains from one sample in a study of human T cells and chemical hapten exposure. TCRdb fed the RACE reads into MiXCR, producing one record per CDR3 protein. The profile shows some 400,000 distinct CDR3 sequences, 5% to 6.5% of them singletons. The sequencing used whole blood, collected in connection with sensitization to the hapten diphenylcyclopropenone (DPC). These receptors were taken from a woman aged 50 to 60 with alopecia areata. Some clones in this sample may be carry-over from other donors' samples. The CDR3 runs from the conserved cysteine through the conserved F or W. Each record gives: CDR3 length, J gene, D gene, clone size, V gene, CDR3 DNA, CDR3 protein. The D gene is left open where the match is weak. Rows give clone size only sometimes, using once, few, many, or a class for an expanded clone.

>12|TRBJ2-5|.|.|TRBV29-1
TGCAGCGTTGAAAAGGGAAGCGAGACCCAGTACTTC
CSVEKGSETQYF
>16|TRBJ2-7|.|many|TRBV4-3
TGCGCCAGCAGCCAAGCCGCCAGTTGGGGGGCCGGTGAGCAGTACTTC
CASSQAASWGAGEQYF
>18|TRBJ2-6|.|few|TRBV27
TGTGCCAGCAGTGCTTTCGGACAGTTGAGCTCTGGGGCCAACGTCCTGACTTTC
CASSAFGQLSSGANVLTF
>13|TRBJ1-6|.|many|TRBV7-8
TGTGCCAGCAGCGGAGGGGTTGATTCACCCCTCCACTTT
CASSGGVDSPLHF
>15|TRBJ2-7|.|few|TRBV11-2
TGTGCCAGCAGCTTAGCAGAGGGCAGCCGCTACGAGCAGTACTTC
CASSLAEGSRYEQYF
>11|TRBJ2-5|.|few|TRBV15
TGTGCCACCAGCAGCCAAGAGACCCAGTACTTC
CATSSQETQYF
>15|TRBJ1-2|.|many|TRBV18
TGTGCCAGCTCACTGTCCGGGACACTGACCTATGGCTACACCTTC
CASSLSGTLTYGYTF
>14|TRBJ1-5|.|few|TRBV19
TGTGCCAGTAGCCATAACACGGCAGGACAGCCCCAGCATTTT
CASSHNTAGQPQHF
>15|TRBJ1-2|.|.|TRBV6-6
TGTGCCAGCAGTTACTCTAAACAGGGTTTTGATGGCTACACCTTC
CASSYSKQGFDGYTF
>16|TRBJ2-1|.|many|TRBV2
TGTGCCAGCAGTGATGGAACGGACGGTACCTACAATGAGCAGTTCTTC
CASSDGTDGTYNEQFF